This T cell receptor beta chain was sequenced for a study of regulatory T cells in long-lasting Graves disease (dated by TCRdb to the early 2020s). With respect to the entire study: Patients with newly diagnosed Graves' disease had been on antithyroid drugs for under 3 months. Patients with persistent Graves' disease were compared with patients with newly diagnosed Graves' disease using TCR sequencing and RNA sequencing of peripheral blood. The study was conducted in China and was registered as a clinical trial. A total of around 35 samples underwent TCR sequencing: about 13 from persistent and about 20 from newly diagnosed Graves' disease patients. Study-level results and caveats: Sequencing and analysis were restricted to the TCR beta chain. A larger number of public clonotypes was shared among persistent patients (under 3,000) than among newly diagnosed patients (around 880). As a limitation, the authors acknowledged that the small sample size may reduce accuracy. Only peripheral blood was studied, because thyroid tissue, the primary lesion, was inaccessible. Compared with newly diagnosed patients, persistent Graves' disease patients had lower TCR Shannon entropy and fewer highly expanded clones, which suggests clonal expansion. Persistent disease showed preferential use of TRBV28, TRBJ1-2 and TRBJ2-5, whereas newly diagnosed disease favored TRBV20-1 and TRBJ2-1.

This clonotype has a handful of counts. Its antigen is not yet known. One base away there is no much larger clone; base qualities are not given. The meaning of the sample's time point label: newly diagnosed GD, antithyroid drugs for less than 3 months. For both TCR sequencing and RNA sequencing, RNA was extracted from PBMCs using TRIzol. The diagnosis of Graves' disease was made according to American Thyroid Association guidelines. Patients were recruited from an endocrinology department in Xi'an, China. From each patient, around 9.3 milliliters of peripheral blood was collected into an EDTA anticoagulant tube. Ficoll Paque Plus density gradient separation was used to isolate PBMCs, and no further T cell sorting was performed. RNA quality was checked with an Agilent 2100 Bioanalyzer and agarose gel, and concentration with a NanoDrop 2000. V loses 5 bases of germline sequence and J loses 4 bases, and the interval between the two ends is 20 bases. The germline V gene supplies CDR1 SGHAT and CDR2 FQNNGV. Its CDR3 holds 17 amino acids, cysteine through phenylalanine. Of all the DNA, just the CDR3 is kept, 51 bases in frame from base 1.

Library creation used multiplex PCR. Sequencing took place on an Illumina HiSeq 4000. iRepertoire HTBI primers and Arm-PCR amplification of CDR3 regions were used to construct TCR beta libraries. Gel purification was performed on PCR products prior to sequencing. As for the original processing: A total of under 80 TRBV and 14 TRBJ segments were identified across samples and were used for gene usage analysis of CDR3 amino acid clonotypes. COPE and FqMerger were used to merge filtered high-quality paired reads into contigs. BLAST was used to align contigs to IMGT TRBV, TRBD and TRBJ reference genes, and CDR3 was defined according to IMGT. Clonotypes above 0.1% frequency were classified as highly expanded clones. Shannon entropy was used to measure repertoire diversity, and the Gini coefficient was used to measure V-J evenness. Clonotypes shared by more than one individual were considered public. TCRdb trimmed the raw reads at Q25, called clones with MiXCR and kept productive beta chains. Entries that share a CDR3 protein sequence are merged under the most common genes and DNA. The authors' filters were not applied to this entry. This sample has around 400,000 distinct CDR3 sequences in its table, and less than 20% of those were observed once. The ten largest make up about a fifth of the sample.

The rearrangement combines TRBV11-2 with TRBJ1-4; matching of 5 bases hints at TRBD1 as the D gene. The receptor comes from a female donor with Graves disease. The material was peripheral blood mononuclear cells (PBMCs), obtained at new diagnosis, from a patient treated with antithyroid drugs. The CDR3 protein is CASSPLRGASYNEKLFF. The DNA sequence is given as TGTGCCAGCAGCCCACTAAGAGGGGCATCTTATAATGAAAAACTGTTTTTT.